Detailed here is one T cell receptor (beta chain). The CDR3 extends 3 residues past the end of the read, so its final part is completed from the germline J gene. These data come from a study of T cells in women clearing cervical HPV infection. Study-level information: Case blood drawn at lesion detection; control blood after infection cleared.

Repertoires were generated with immunoSEQ multiplex PCR, while TCRdb's copy carries only in-frame clones and drops some. Its table lists tens of thousands of clones. Dot-blot hybridization genotyped cervical HPV amplified with MY09/MY11 PCR. The junction had 5 bases not matched to a gene; V was cut back by 6 bases and J by 7 bases. Germline V gene lookup returns CDR1 SNHLY and CDR2 FYNNEI. The CDR3 length is 12 residues. Source material: blood buffy coat. The rearrangement joins TRBV2 to TRBJ1-2; 7 bases are a match to TRBD1. The receptor comes from a woman aged 18-69 years with a cervical HPV16 infection that either progressed to CIN3+ or cleared (not recorded which). CDR3 amino acids: CASRGYRGGYTF. Incomplete CDR3 DNA: TGTGCCAGCAGGGGCTACAGGGGTGGC. The full variable domain, with the rest looked up from reference TRBV2 and TRBJ1-2, is EPEVTQTPSHQVTQMGQEVILRCVPISNHLYFYWYRQILGQKVEFLVSFYNNEISEKSEIFDDQFSVERPDGSNFTLKIRSTKLEDSAMYFCASRGYRGGYTFGSGTRLTVV.